The clone carrying this TCR beta chain was seen at least ten times. This record comes from a study of T cells in Graves' hyperthyroidism and ophthalmopathy. Amplified regions were TCR beta CDR3 sequences from RNA transcripts. TCR CDR3 underwent first-round RT-PCR with the HTBI primer set. TCRdb re-called the multiplex PCR reads with MiXCR, one entry per CDR3 protein. Found here are approximately 530,000 distinct CDR3 sequences, 16% of them singletons; the top ten hold roughly 18%. In germline, CDR1 is MNHNS, CDR2 SASEGT. The junction had 4 bases not matched to a gene; V was cut back by 5 bases and J by 0 bases. The CDR3 has 15 residues. Hyperthyroidism of Graves' type that showed no ophthalmopathy progression within 18 months was stable. Together with thyroid ultrasound, orbital computed tomography, serum thyroxine and TRAb, clinical symptoms were used for diagnoses. Fresh peripheral blood, roughly 10 ml of it, supplied the PBMCs.

The origin of this receptor is a woman younger than 35 with Graves' hyperthyroidism. The chain has TRBV6-1 and TRBJ1-5; TRBD1 agrees at 7 bases. Sequences were obtained from blood. The chain's CDR3 is CASSSDRSSNQPQHF. CDR3 coding DNA: TGTGCCAGCAGTTCGGACAGGTCTAGCAATCAGCCCCAGCATTTT.